This T cell receptor (beta chain) was obtained from a study of T cell changes during pregnancy in multiple sclerosis. TCRdb keeps only in-frame clones here, not all; method: immunoSEQ multiplex PCR. The sample yields about 77,000 clones, approximately 91% seen once. This CDR3 contains 15 residues. Germline V gene data show CDR1 as MNHEY and CDR2 as SMNVEV (reference sequence). Trimming pared 6 bases from V and 5 bases from J, leaving 20 bases between. The origin of this receptor is a female donor with multiple sclerosis, enrolled in a pregnancy study. The starting material was peripheral blood, obtained before pregnancy. This chain joins TRBV27 and TRBJ2-7; D might be TRBD1 (6 bases). The CDR3 nucleotides read TGTGCCAGCAGCCCGGTAATAACAGGGAAGGACGAGCAGTACTTC. Translating gives CASSPVITGKDEQYF.